What follows is one TCR beta chain and its context. Its cognate antigen is unknown. This specimen belongs to a study of cytomegalovirus exposure and HLA in healthy donors. Findings and caveats of the study: It was reported that TCR beta sequences correctly inferred the HLA-A and HLA-B alleles for most subjects. An assumption of roughly uniform sequencing depth across donors underlay the presence/absence analyses. Excluded: some indistinguishable V segments such as TRBV6-2 and TRBV6-3.

Both 60 Vbeta primers and 13 Jbeta primers went into the PCR. Original handling: Per a later analysis, the number of unique TCR beta chains was around 79 million, of which roughly 9.9 million were shared. Some clones are missing from TCRdb's copy, which holds only in-frame ones; the method was immunoSEQ multiplex PCR. D and trimming come from the DNA, and the V and J calls and clone size come from that table. Found here are 50,000 to 70,000 clones; the top ten clones hold around 3.6%. The ends were cut back, 2 bases at V and 0 bases at J, with 10 bases in the middle. This CDR3 has 14 amino acids. Germline-derived CDR1 and CDR2 are GTSNPN and SVGIG (reference sequence).

Specimen: PBMCs. V is TRBV30 and J is TRBJ1-1, with D perhaps TRBD1 (5 bases). The TCR was taken from a woman between 18 and 29 years old in good health and CMV-seronegative. CDR3 protein: CAWSKTAMNTEAFF. The CDR3 nucleotides read TGTGCCTGGAGTAAGACAGCAATGAACACTGAAGCTTTCTTT.